This entry is about one T cell receptor beta chain. Using immunoSEQ multiplex PCR, the repertoire was profiled, and TCRdb retains in-frame clones only, with some absent. The sample lists about 100,000 clones; 87% were seen once. Germline V CDR1 and CDR2: MRHNA, SNTAGT. The V and J ends lost 3 bases and 10 bases respectively, with 10 bases between them. The CDR3 has 13 amino acids. This entry belongs to a study of blood T cell repertoires in COVID-19. Whole-study context: PBMCs, B-cell-depleted T cells, or T cells provided the cDNA or gDNA that made up the material.

V and J are TRBV6-4 and TRBJ1-6; unclear D gene. This sequence originates from a man aged 50-59 years with active COVID-19. Sequenced sample: peripheral blood. This chain's CDR3 is CASSEEFGSPLHF. The CDR3 nucleotides are TGTGCCAGCAGTGAAGAGTTCGGGTCACCCCTCCACTTT.